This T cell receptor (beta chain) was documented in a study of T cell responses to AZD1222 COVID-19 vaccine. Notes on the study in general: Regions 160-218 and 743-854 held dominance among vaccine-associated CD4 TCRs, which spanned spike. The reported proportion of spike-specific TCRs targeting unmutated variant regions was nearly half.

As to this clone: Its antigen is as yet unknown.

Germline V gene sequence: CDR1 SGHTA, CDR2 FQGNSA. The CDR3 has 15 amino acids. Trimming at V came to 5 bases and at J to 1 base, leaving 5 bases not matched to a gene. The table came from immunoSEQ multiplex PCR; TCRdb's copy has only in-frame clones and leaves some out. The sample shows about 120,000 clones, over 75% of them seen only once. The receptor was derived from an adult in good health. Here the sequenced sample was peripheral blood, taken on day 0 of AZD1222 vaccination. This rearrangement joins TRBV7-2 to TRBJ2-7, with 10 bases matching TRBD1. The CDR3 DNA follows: TGTGCCAGCAGCCAGGACAGGGGGAGTTCCTACGAGCAGTACTTC. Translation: CASSQDRGSSYEQYF.